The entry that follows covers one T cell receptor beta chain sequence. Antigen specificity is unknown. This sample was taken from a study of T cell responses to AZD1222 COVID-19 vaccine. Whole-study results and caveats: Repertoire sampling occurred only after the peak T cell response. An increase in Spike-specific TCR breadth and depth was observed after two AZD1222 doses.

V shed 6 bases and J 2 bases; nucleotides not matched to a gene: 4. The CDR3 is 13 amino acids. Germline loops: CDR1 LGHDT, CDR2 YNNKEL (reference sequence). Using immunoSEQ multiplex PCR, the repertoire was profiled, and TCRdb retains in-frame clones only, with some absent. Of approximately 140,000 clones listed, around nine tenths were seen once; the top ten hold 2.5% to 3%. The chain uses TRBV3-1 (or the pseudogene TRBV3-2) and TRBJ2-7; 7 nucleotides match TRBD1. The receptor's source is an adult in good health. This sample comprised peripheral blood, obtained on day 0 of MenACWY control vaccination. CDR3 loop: CASRSGTAYEQYF. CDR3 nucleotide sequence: TGTGCCAGCAGGTCCGGGACAGCCTACGAGCAGTACTTC.